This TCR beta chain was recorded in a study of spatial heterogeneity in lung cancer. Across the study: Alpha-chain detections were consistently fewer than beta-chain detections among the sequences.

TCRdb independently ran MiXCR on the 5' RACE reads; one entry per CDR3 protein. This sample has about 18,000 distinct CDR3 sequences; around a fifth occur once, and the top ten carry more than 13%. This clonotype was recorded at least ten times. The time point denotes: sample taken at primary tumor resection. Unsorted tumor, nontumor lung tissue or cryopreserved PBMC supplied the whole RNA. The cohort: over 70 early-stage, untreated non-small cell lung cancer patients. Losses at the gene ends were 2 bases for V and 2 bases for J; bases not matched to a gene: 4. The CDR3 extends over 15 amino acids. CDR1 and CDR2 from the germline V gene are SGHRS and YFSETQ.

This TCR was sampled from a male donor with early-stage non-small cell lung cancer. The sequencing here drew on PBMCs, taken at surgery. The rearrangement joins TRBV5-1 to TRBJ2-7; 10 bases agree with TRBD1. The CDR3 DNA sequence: TGCGCCAGCAGCTTCGGGGACAGGGGTCCCTACGAGCAGTACTTC. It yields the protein CASSFGDRGPYEQYF.